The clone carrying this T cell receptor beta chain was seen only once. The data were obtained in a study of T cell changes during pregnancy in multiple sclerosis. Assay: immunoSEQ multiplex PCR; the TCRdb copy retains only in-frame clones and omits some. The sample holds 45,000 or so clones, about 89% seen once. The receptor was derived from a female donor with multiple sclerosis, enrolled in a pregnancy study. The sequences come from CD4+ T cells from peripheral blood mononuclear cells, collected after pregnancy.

CDR3 DNA sequence: TGTGCCAGCAGCAAGACCGGAGTGGGGCAGTATTTT. Protein sequence: CASSKTGVGQYF. The rearrangement joins TRBV5-6 to TRBJ2-3; the D is unclear. The CDR3 has 12 amino acids. V shed 4 bases and J shed 11 bases, with 14 bases lying between them. The germline gives CDR1 SGHDT, CDR2 YYEEEE.